This T cell receptor (beta chain) stems from a study of CD8 T cells in Susac syndrome (dated by TCRdb to between 2018 and 2021). For the study in its entirety: Whether CD8+ T cell activation and differentiation in Susac syndrome was antigen driven was tested using repertoire sequencing. CD8+ T cell repertoire clonality was compared between fewer than 13 healthy donors, around 14 Susac syndrome patients and around 15 multiple sclerosis patients. Results the study describes overall, beyond this receptor: The number of individuals in the TCR sequencing and HLA analysis was recognized as being relatively small.

Notes on this clonotype: The specificity of this receptor is unknown. The input lacks base qualities; no much larger clone sits a single base away.

Peripheral blood CD8+ and CD4+ T cells from healthy donors, Susac syndrome patients and multiple sclerosis patients were profiled by high-throughput TCR beta sequencing. Healthy donors were included as age- and sex-matched controls. Bulk CD8+ and CD4+ T cells were purified by magnetic negative isolation, whereas CD8+ TEMRA cells were enriched by FACS. Blood was collected in EDTA tubes and processed within 24 hours, with PBMCs isolated through density gradient centrifugation. PBMCs destined for TCR sequencing were cryopreserved in liquid nitrogen and later thawed in a 37 °C water bath. The sorted or isolated CD4+, CD8+ and CD8+ TEMRA cells had a purity of 90% or higher. The germline V gene yields SGHTA for CDR1 and FQGNSA for CDR2. The CDR3 numbers 16 residues from cysteine through phenylalanine. Just CDR3 DNA is preserved here, 48 bases in frame from base 1. Trimming takes 4 bases from V and 6 bases from J, and the germline ends sit 22 bases apart.

RNA was extracted with the RNeasy kit and roughly 0.5 to 1 ug was reverse transcribed using random hexamers. The immunoSEQ multiplex PCR assay, covering 54 Vbeta and 13 Jbeta segments, was used to amplify TCR beta CDR3 regions. PCR amplification bias was corrected using a synthetic template baseline for primer optimization and computational correction. The published analysis was carried out like this. Reads were assigned to V, D and J genes according to IMGT and analyzed in immunoSEQ Analyzer, with only productive sequences retained. Clonality was calculated as one minus the Shannon entropy normalized by log2 of the number of productive unique sequences. For each patient and control, public and private clones were evaluated among the 100 most prevalent clones. Susac-specific clones were defined as absent from healthy and MS cohorts, about 1,000 published viral clones and other ImmuneACCESS disease sequences. The public reads were reanalyzed by TCRdb: fastp trimming at Q25, MiXCR alignment, in-frame beta chains only. Every entry covers one CDR3 protein and lists the most common genes and DNA from its rows. The V and J calls, along with clone size, are taken from TCRdb and not from the paper's own processing. The sample contains tens of thousands of distinct CDR3 sequences, around 94% of them found a single time. The top ten hold roughly 0.26% of the sample.

The sample consisted of CD8+ T cells from PBMCs. Recombination connected TRBV7-2 to TRBJ2-7; the D region possibly corresponds to TRBD2 (6 bases align). This TCR came from a human donor in good health. The CDR3 corresponds to CASSSGWGSGTFEQYF. The nucleotide sequence is TGTGCCAGCAGCTCTGGGTGGGGAAGTGGGACTTTCGAGCAGTACTTC. Full variable domain (CDR3 extended with the reference TRBV7-2 and TRBJ2-7 proteins): GAGVSQSPSNKVTEKGKDVELRCDPISGHTALYWYRQSLGQGLEFLIYFQGNSAPDKSGLPSDRFSAERTGGSVSTLTIQRTQQEDSAVYLCASSSGWGSGTFEQYFGPGTRLTVT.